The present TCR beta chain was sequenced within a study of T cell responses to AZD1222 COVID-19 vaccine. Of note for this clone: What it recognizes is unknown.

TCRdb's table, derived via immunoSEQ multiplex PCR, lists solely in-frame clones and lacks some. In the table there are roughly 150,000 clones, about nine tenths of which are singletons. Germline CDR1 LGHNA, CDR2 YNFKEQ. V lost 4 bases to trimming and J lost 1 base, with 16 bases between them. The CDR3 runs 16 residues. Notes on the study in general: Sampled repertoires all dated from after the peak T cell response. Per reports, nearly half of all spike-specific TCRs target regions that are unmutated in variants. Donors in the cohort were predominantly white British and more often female, and clonal diversity was possibly underestimated.

V is TRBV4-2 and J is TRBJ1-1; D is undetermined. Sequences were derived from peripheral blood, sampled after recovery from COVID-19. The receptor's source is an adult who had recovered from COVID-19. CDR3 region: CASSRPEGFGNTEAFF. As DNA, the CDR3 is TGTGCCAGCAGCCGTCCCGAAGGGTTTGGGAACACTGAAGCTTTCTTT.